This is a list of T cell receptor beta chains from one sample in a study of blood T cell repertoires in COVID-19. The assay was immunoSEQ multiplex PCR, and TCRdb's table has in-frame clones only and misses some. Of approximately 180,000 clones in the sample, more than 70% were seen once. Input material: peripheral blood. Receptors were obtained from a person aged 65-85 years with COVID-19, enrolled during active disease. Each CDR3 is given with its conserved first and last residue. D genes are given only for firm matches. Clone size is given for some rows only: seen once, a few or many times, or a class if the clone is expanded.

d_call: TRBD1; v_call: TRBV18; clone_size: once; j_call: TRBJ1-2; cdr3_aa: CASSPKVQGQSLYGYTF; cdr3_nt: TGTGCCAGCTCGCCGAAGGTCCAGGGACAGTCCCTCTATGGCTACACCTTC
d_call: .; v_call: TRBV27; clone_size: .; j_call: TRBJ2-7; cdr3_aa: CASSSYYEQYF; cdr3_nt: TGTGCCAGCAGCTCGTACTACGAGCAGTACTTC
d_call: .; v_call: TRBV18; clone_size: .; j_call: TRBJ1-5; cdr3_aa: CASSLDSVNQPQHF; cdr3_nt: TGTGCCAGCTCCCTGGACAGCGTCAATCAGCCCCAGCATTTT
d_call: TRBD2; v_call: TRBV7-3; clone_size: .; j_call: TRBJ2-5; cdr3_aa: CASSPGLAIQETQYF; cdr3_nt: TGTGCCAGCAGCCCGGGACTAGCGATACAAGAGACCCAGTACTTC
d_call: .; v_call: TRBV19; clone_size: .; j_call: TRBJ2-7; cdr3_aa: CATMGQDKPYEQYF; cdr3_nt: TGTGCCACCATGGGGCAGGATAAACCCTACGAGCAGTACTTC
d_call: .; v_call: TRBV5-4; clone_size: .; j_call: TRBJ2-1; cdr3_aa: CASSLWRGRVEFF; cdr3_nt: TGTGCCAGCAGCTTGTGGCGGGGCCGCGTCGAGTTCTTC
d_call: TRBD1; v_call: TRBV11-3; clone_size: few; j_call: TRBJ1-6; cdr3_aa: CASVQGQANSPLHF; cdr3_nt: TGTGCCAGCGTGCAGGGACAGGCTAATTCACCCCTCCACTTT
d_call: .; v_call: TRBV29-1; clone_size: few; j_call: TRBJ1-3; cdr3_aa: CSAEGGNTIYF; cdr3_nt: TGCAGCGCAGAGGGCGGAAACACCATATATTTT
d_call: .; v_call: TRBV6-4; clone_size: .; j_call: TRBJ2-7; cdr3_aa: CASSDSEGNYEQYF; cdr3_nt: TGTGCCAGCAGTGACTCCGAGGGAAACTACGAGCAGTACTTC
d_call: TRBD1; v_call: TRBV3-1/TRBV3-2; clone_size: .; j_call: TRBJ1-4; cdr3_aa: CASSLPTGGRLELFF; cdr3_nt: TGTGCCAGCAGCCTACCAACAGGGGGCCGGTTGGAACTGTTTTTT
d_call: .; v_call: TRBV5-6; clone_size: .; j_call: TRBJ1-5; cdr3_aa: CASSLAGVVQPQHF; cdr3_nt: TGTGCCAGCAGCTTGGCAGGGGTTGTTCAGCCCCAGCATTTT
d_call: TRBD1; v_call: TRBV28; clone_size: .; j_call: TRBJ2-5; cdr3_aa: CASSLPTGVGETQYF; cdr3_nt: TGTGCCAGCAGTTTACCCACAGGGGTGGGAGAGACCCAGTACTTC
d_call: .; v_call: TRBV6-2/TRBV6-3; clone_size: .; j_call: TRBJ2-3; cdr3_aa: CASSGQGLPRERQYF; cdr3_nt: TGTGCCAGCAGTGGCCAGGGTCTACCTAGAGAGAGGCAGTATTTT
d_call: .; v_call: TRBV5-1; clone_size: .; j_call: TRBJ2-1; cdr3_aa: CASSSSEASKGVNEQFF; cdr3_nt: TGCGCCAGCAGCTCCTCAGAAGCCAGCAAGGGGGTCAATGAGCAGTTCTTC
d_call: TRBD2; v_call: TRBV7-2; clone_size: .; j_call: TRBJ2-7; cdr3_aa: CASSYKPAGGRVPAYEQYF; cdr3_nt: TGTGCCAGCAGCTATAAACCCGCGGGCGGGAGGGTCCCCGCCTACGAGCAGTACTTC
d_call: TRBD1; v_call: TRBV19; clone_size: .; j_call: TRBJ1-6; cdr3_aa: CASSNTGDSPLHF; cdr3_nt: TGTGCCAGTAGTAATACAGGGGATTCACCCCTCCACTTT